This T cell receptor beta chain was recorded in a study of response to subunit inactivated influenza vaccine. General study findings and limits: Seasonal influenza vaccination, on each occasion, was suggested by the authors to recruit few new T cells.

In germline, CDR1 is DFQATT, CDR2 SNEGSKA (reference sequence). There are 14 residues in the CDR3. Trimming removed 3 bases from V and 6 bases from J, with 16 bases in between. Of note for this clonotype: Its cognate antigen is unknown.

One entry per CDR3 protein, called by TCRdb with MiXCR from the RT-PCR reads. The data hold hundreds of thousands of distinct CDR3 sequences, with roughly 23% observed a single time. Sequencing used CD4+ T cells sorted from PBMCs, obtained 4 to 6 days after vaccination. V gene TRBV20-1 combines with J gene TRBJ2-3; the D is unclear. The receptor was isolated from a man over 45 who received an inactivated influenza vaccine. CDR3 coding DNA: TGCAGTGCTAGGAAGGTGGGCGCCCTCGATACGCAGTATTTT. Translation gives CSARKVGALDTQYF.